The TCR beta chain under discussion was sequenced for a study of cytomegalovirus exposure and HLA in healthy donors. As for this clone: What it binds is not known.

Germline trimming cut 2 bases from V and 2 bases from J; bases unmatched to any gene: 5. The CDR3 spans 16 residues. In germline, CDR1 is SGDLS, CDR2 YYNGEE. Study-level results: A missense DCLRE1C variant was associated with V- and J-gene trimming of TCR beta chains in a later analysis, and an independent cohort replicated the association. Later analysis suggested most CMV-associated TCR beta chains were HLA-restricted. According to an earlier analysis, most TCR beta V segments yielded productive rearrangements about 90% or about 30% of the time.

This PCR relied on a set of 60 Vbeta primers and 13 Jbeta primers. Clones were read by immunoSEQ multiplex PCR, and TCRdb kept only the in-frame ones, dropping some. The table has about 150,000 clones, about 80% seen once; the top ten hold approximately 13%. The chain employs TRBV9 and TRBJ2-2, with 8 bases matching TRBD2. The sample comprised PBMCs. This TCR was sampled from a man aged 35 to 55 in good health and CMV-seropositive. CDR3 loop: CASSVLSGKNTGELFF. CDR3 coding DNA: TGTGCCAGCAGCGTCCTTAGCGGGAAAAACACCGGGGAGCTGTTTTTT.